The rows below give T cell receptor beta chains drawn from one sample of a study of T cell responses to AZD1222 COVID-19 vaccine. Here immunoSEQ multiplex PCR was the method, and the copy in TCRdb shows in-frame clones only, minus some. The repertoire consists of more than 110,000 clones, with around 90% occurring once and the leading ten covering around 3%. The source was peripheral blood, collected on day 0 of AZD1222 vaccination. These receptors all come from an adult in good health. Each CDR3 is given with its conserved first and last residue. Each record gives: clone size, V gene, CDR3 protein. Expanded clones are given a class, and other clones once, few, many or no size at all.

-	TRBV7-6	CASTSGGNQPQHF
-	TRBV10-1	CASRVGTEAFF
-	TRBV29-1	CSGGLAGDTQYF
-	TRBV18	CASSSGGDPKGYGYTF
-	TRBV4-1	CASSQEMAYSGNTIYF
-	TRBV5-6	CASSPGTGAYEQYF
-	TRBV6-5	CASSYSTREGTEAFF
-	TRBV30	CAWSTGEGSYEQYF
-	TRBV2	CASSEARQGYNSPLHF
-	TRBV4-3	CASSPQPGSSYNEQFF
-	TRBV29-1	CSATSGTNGGYTF
-	TRBV21-1	CASSPPKLDEQFF
-	TRBV19	CASSIGSGGRADTQYF
-	TRBV14	CASSQVWDRATNEKLFF
-	TRBV28	CASSFRVEKLFF
-	TRBV7-9	CASWASTGIGLSGANVLTF
few	TRBV5-1	CASSPRQGWETQYF
once	TRBV27	CASSSGLNQPQHF
-	TRBV5-1	CASSLGGGQFNYGYTF
few	TRBV7-2	CASSDRLAGPYEQYF
-	TRBV6-5	CASSLRGRDEQYF
once	TRBV6-4	CASSDSGTGGSLEQFF
-	TRBV4-3	CASRVLGAYGYTF
-	TRBV7-2	CASSGTGGGQPQHF
-	TRBV19	CASSPVSVGETQYF
-	TRBV6-1	CASSEAYYAGGNEQFF
-	TRBV6-6	CASNFFPSSYEQYF
few	TRBV7-2	CASSSGPWGEQYF
-	TRBV5-1	CASMSSGAGDTDTQYF
-	TRBV3-1/TRBV3-2	CASSQMGGFYGYTF
-	TRBV4-2	CASSQDGGEGGYTF
-	TRBV30	CAWSKPGQGPTESGTEAFF
-	TRBV12-3/TRBV12-4	CASSLVGRETQYF
-	TRBV6-2/TRBV6-3	CASSTQGAWDEQYF
-	TRBV27	CASSYQGQRGTDTQYF
-	TRBV19	CASSDSGGGQPQHF
-	TRBV30	CAWRMTSGRPENYNEQFF
-	TRBV4-1	CASSQATARIGLNTEAFF
-	TRBV29-1	CSVEFGYGYTF
-	TRBV5-4	CASKQQGNYGYTF
-	TRBV28	CASRKGQGGETQYF
once	TRBV5-1	CASSDLRLETQYF
once	TRBV5-1	CASRIAGGDTQYF
-	TRBV15	CATSSDSGQEETQYF
-	TRBV19	CASSLTSGRKETQYF
-	TRBV7-2	CASSLERVATNEKLFF
-	TRBV3-1/TRBV3-2	CASSLDYYGYTF
-	TRBV7-3	CASSLSTGGLNGYTF
once	TRBV7-8	CASSLGEVRSYGYTF
-	TRBV30	CACTRGSTEAFF
once	TRBV28	CASCDVLNQPQHF
-	TRBV7-9	CASSYTGTTPPYEQYF